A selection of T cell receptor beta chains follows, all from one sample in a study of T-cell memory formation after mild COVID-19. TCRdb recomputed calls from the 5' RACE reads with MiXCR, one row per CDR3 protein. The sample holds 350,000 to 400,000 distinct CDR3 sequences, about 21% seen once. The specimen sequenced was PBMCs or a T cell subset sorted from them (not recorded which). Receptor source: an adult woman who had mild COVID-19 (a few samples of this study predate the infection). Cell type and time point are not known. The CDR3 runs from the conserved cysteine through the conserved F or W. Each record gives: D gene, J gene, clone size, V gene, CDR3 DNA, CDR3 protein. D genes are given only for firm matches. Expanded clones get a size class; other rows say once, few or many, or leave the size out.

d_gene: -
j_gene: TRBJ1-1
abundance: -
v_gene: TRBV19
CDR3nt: TGTGCCAGTAGTATAATTGGGACGGACACTGAAGCTTTCTTT
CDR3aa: CASSIIGTDTEAFF

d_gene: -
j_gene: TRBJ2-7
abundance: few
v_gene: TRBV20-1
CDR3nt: TGCAGTGCTAGAGCCAAACTCCCCAAGTACTTC
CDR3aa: CSARAKLPKYF

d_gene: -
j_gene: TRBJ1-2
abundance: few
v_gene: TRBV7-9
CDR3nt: TGTGCCAGCAGCTCTAGGACAGACTATGGCTACACCTTC
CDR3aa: CASSSRTDYGYTF

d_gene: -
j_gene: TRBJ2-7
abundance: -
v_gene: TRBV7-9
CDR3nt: TGTGCCAGCAGCCTCCAATTCCAGCAGTACTTC
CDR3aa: CASSLQFQQYF

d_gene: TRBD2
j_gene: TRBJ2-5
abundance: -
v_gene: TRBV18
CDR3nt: TGTGCCAGCTCTGGGGGACTAGGGGCACGAGAGACCCAGTACTTC
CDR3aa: CASSGGLGARETQYF

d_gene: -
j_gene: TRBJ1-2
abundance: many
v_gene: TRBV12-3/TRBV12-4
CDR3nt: TGTGCCAGCAGTCGTTTTGACAGCATGAGAAACTATGGCTACACCTTC
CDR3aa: CASSRFDSMRNYGYTF

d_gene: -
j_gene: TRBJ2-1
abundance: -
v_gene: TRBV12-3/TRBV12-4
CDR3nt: TGTGCCAGCAGTTTATTCCTAGAAGGGCGTGGTGGGCAGTTCTTC
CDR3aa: CASSLFLEGRGGQFF

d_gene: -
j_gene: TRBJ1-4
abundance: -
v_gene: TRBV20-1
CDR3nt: TGCAGTGCTAGAGATAGTGGGGGGCGCAGGGATGAAAAACTGTTTTTT
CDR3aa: CSARDSGGRRDEKLFF

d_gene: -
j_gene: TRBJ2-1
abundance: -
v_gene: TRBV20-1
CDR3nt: TGCAGTGCTAGACCCACTAGCTCGGCCTACAATGAGCAGTTCTTC
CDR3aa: CSARPTSSAYNEQFF

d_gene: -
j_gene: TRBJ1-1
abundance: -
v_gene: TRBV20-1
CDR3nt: TGCAGTGCCCCGACCCCCATGAACACTGAAGCTTTCTTT
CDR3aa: CSAPTPMNTEAFF

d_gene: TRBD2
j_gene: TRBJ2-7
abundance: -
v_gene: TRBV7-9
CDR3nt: TGTGCCAGCAGCTTAAGACCTAGCGGGAGTGACGAGCAGTACTTC
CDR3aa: CASSLRPSGSDEQYF

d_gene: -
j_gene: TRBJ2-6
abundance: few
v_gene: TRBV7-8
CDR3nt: TGTGCCAGCAGCGTACAGGGTACTGGGGCCAACGTCCTGACTTTC
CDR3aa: CASSVQGTGANVLTF

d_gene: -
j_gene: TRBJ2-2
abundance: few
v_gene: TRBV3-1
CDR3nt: TGTGCCAGCAGCCAAGGGAGAGGGCACGTAGGAACCGGGGAGCTGTTTTTT
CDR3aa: CASSQGRGHVGTGELFF

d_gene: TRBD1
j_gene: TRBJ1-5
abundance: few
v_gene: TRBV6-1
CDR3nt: TGTGCCAGCAGTGAATGGGGCAGGGGGAGCAATCAGCCCCAGCATTTT
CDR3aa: CASSEWGRGSNQPQHF

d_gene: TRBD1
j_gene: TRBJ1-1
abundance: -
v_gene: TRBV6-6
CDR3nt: TGTGCCAGCAGTTACTTTGGGGGACAGGAAGAGGCTTTCTTT
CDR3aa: CASSYFGGQEEAFF

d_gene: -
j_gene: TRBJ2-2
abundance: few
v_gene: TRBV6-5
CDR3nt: -
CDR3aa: CASSYFGGTGELFFF

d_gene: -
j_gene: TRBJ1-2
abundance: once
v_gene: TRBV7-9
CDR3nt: TGTGCCAGCAGCTTACAGGCACCTTCTAACTATGGCTACACCTTC
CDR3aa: CASSLQAPSNYGYTF

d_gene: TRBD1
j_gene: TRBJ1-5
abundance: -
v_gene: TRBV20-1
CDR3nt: TGCAGTGCTAGGCCTACTGGGACAGGGGGCAATCAGCCCCAGCATTTT
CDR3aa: CSARPTGTGGNQPQHF

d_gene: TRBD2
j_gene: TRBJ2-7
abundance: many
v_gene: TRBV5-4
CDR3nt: TGTGCCAGCAGCCCAGTTAGCGGGAGCTACTCCTACGAGCAGTACTTC
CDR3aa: CASSPVSGSYSYEQYF

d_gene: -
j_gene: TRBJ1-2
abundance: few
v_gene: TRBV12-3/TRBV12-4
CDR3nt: TGTGCCAGCAGTTTAGGACAGGCGACTAACTATGGCTACACCTTC
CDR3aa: CASSLGQATNYGYTF

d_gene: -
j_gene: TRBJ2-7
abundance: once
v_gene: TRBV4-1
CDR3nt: TGCGCCAGCAGCCAAGACGAAAACCGGCTAACCTACGAGCAGTACTTC
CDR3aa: CASSQDENRLTYEQYF

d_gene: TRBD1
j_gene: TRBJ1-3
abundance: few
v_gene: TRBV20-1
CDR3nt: TGCAGTGCTAGCCCCCCCGGGACAGGGTTTGGAAACACCATATATTTT
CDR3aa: CSASPPGTGFGNTIYF

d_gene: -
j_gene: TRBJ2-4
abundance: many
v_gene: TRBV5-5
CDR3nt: TGTGCCAGCAGCTTGCAAGGGCCCAAAAACATTCAGTACTTC
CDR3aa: CASSLQGPKNIQYF

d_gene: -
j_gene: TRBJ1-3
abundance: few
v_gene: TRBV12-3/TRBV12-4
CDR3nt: TGTGCCAGCAGTTACTCTAGCTCTGGAAACACCATATATTTT
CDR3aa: CASSYSSSGNTIYF

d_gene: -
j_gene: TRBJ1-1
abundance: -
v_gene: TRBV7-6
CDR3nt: TGTGCCAGCAGCTTAGTCTACAAGAACACTGAAGCTTTCTTT
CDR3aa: CASSLVYKNTEAFF

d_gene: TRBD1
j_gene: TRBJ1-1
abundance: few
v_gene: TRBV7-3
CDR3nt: TGTGCCAGCAGTAGGGACAGGGCTACTGAAGCTTTCTTT
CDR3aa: CASSRDRATEAFF

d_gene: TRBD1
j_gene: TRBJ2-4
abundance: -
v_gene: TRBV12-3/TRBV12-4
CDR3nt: TGTGCCAGCAGCCACAGGGGAATAGCCAAAAACATTCAGTACTTC
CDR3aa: CASSHRGIAKNIQYF

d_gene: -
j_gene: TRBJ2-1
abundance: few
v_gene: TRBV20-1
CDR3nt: TGCAGTGCTAGAGATCGGGTGTCCTACAATGAGCAGTTCTTC
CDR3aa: CSARDRVSYNEQFF